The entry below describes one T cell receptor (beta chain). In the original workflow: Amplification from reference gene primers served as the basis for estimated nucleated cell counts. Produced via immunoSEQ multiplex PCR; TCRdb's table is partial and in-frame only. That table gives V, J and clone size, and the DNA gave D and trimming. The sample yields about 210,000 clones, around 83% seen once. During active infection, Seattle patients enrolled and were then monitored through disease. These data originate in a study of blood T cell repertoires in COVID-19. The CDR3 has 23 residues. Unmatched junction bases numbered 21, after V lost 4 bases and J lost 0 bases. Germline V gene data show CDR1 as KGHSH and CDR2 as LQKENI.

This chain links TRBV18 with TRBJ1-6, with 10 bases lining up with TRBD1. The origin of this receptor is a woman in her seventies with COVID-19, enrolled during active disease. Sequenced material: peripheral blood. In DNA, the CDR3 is TGTGCCAGCTCACGCGGGACAGGGGTCGCCTATCTGGCCTCGAGCTCCTATAATTCACCCCTCCACTTT. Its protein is CASSRGTGVAYLASSSYNSPLHF.